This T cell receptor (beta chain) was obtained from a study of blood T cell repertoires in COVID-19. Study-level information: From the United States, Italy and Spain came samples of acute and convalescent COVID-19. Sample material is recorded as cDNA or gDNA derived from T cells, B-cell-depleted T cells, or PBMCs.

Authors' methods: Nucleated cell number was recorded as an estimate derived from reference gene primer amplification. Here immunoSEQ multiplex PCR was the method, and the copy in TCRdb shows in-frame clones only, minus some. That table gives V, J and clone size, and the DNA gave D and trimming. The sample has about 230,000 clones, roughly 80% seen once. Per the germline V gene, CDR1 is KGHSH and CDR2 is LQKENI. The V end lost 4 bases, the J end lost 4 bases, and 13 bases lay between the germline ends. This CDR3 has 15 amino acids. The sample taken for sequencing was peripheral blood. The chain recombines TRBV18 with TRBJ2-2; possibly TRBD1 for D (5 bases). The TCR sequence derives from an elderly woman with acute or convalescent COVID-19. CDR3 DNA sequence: TGTGCCAGCTCACGATTACAGGTCCGCACCGGGGAGCTGTTTTTT. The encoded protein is CASSRLQVRTGELFF. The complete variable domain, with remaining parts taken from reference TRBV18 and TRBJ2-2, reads NAGVMQNPRHLVRRRGQEARLRCSPMKGHSHVYWYRQLPEEGLKFMVYLQKENIIDESGMPKERFSAEFPKEGPSILRIQQVVRGDSAAYFCASSRLQVRTGELFFGEGSRLTVL.